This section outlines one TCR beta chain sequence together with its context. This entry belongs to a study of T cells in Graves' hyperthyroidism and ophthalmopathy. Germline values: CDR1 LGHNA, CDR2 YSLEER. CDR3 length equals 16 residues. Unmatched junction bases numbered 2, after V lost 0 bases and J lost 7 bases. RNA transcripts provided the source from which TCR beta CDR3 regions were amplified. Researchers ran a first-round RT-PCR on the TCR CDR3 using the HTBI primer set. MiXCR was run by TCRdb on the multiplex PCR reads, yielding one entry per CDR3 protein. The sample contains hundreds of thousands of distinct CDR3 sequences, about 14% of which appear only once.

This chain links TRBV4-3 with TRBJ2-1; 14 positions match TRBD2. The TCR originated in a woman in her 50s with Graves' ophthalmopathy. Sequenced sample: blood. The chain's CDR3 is CASSQEGTSGSNEQFF. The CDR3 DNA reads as TGCGCCAGCAGCCAAGAAGGGACTAGCGGGAGTAATGAGCAGTTCTTC.